The rows below give T cell receptor beta chains drawn from one sample of a study of Ad26.COV2.S vaccination and SARS-CoV-2 variants. This table comes from immunoSEQ multiplex PCR, and its TCRdb copy is limited to in-frame clones, with some not included. Here the sample spans around 370,000 clones, roughly 85% being singletons. Sequenced here: peripheral blood, sampled in a trial of Ad26.COV2.S vaccine versus placebo. The receptor source for this set is a person between 18 and 65 years old who received the Ad26.COV2.S COVID-19 vaccine or a placebo. Both conserved end residues are part of each CDR3. The D gene is left open where the match is weak. Clone size, where shown, is once, few, many, or a class for clones that have expanded.

clone size,J gene,D gene,V gene,CDR3 DNA,CDR3 protein
.,TRBJ2-3,.,TRBV27,TGTGCCAGCTCAAGGGGGAGCACAGATACGCAGTATTTT,CASSRGSTDTQYF
.,TRBJ1-5,.,TRBV19,TGTGCCAGTAGTATGCGTCAAAATAGCAATCAGCCCCAGCATTTT,CASSMRQNSNQPQHF
once,TRBJ1-3,.,TRBV10-2,TGCGCCAGCAGAGATATTAGCCGTGGAAACACCATATATTTT,CASRDISRGNTIYF
.,TRBJ2-1,TRBD1,TRBV3-1/TRBV3-2,TGTGCCAGCAGCCAAGATTTCGACAGGGGGTTAGACAATGAGCAGTTCTTC,CASSQDFDRGLDNEQFF
.,TRBJ1-1,.,TRBV7-2,TGTGCCAGCAGCCCGGCCGGGACCTATAGCACTGAAGCTTTCTTT,CASSPAGTYSTEAFF
.,TRBJ1-6,TRBD1,TRBV7-6,TGTGCCAGCAGCCTACGCGGACAGGGAGGTTCACCCCTCCACTTT,CASSLRGQGGSPLHF
.,TRBJ1-2,.,TRBV7-8,TGTGCCAGCAGCTTAGGGGGGGTGGGCTATGGCTACACCTTC,CASSLGGVGYGYTF
.,TRBJ2-2,TRBD1,TRBV19,TGTGCCAGTAGTAATCCGACAGGGCGTATCCCCGGGGAGCTGTTTTTT,CASSNPTGRIPGELFF
.,TRBJ1-1,.,TRBV10-3,TGTGCCACAAGGACGCCCCGGGACGGCAACACTGAAGCTTTCTTT,CATRTPRDGNTEAFF
once,TRBJ1-1,.,TRBV19,TGTGCCAGTAGTAAACGGGGCGGTGGGGCCAGTAACACTGAAGCTTTCTTT,CASSKRGGGASNTEAFF
.,TRBJ2-7,.,TRBV15,TGTGCCACCAGCAGAGATAGGCTAACCTACGAGCAGTACTTC,CATSRDRLTYEQYF
.,TRBJ2-1,TRBD1,TRBV9,TGTGCCAGCAGCGTAGCGCAGACAGGGGACAATGAGCAGTTCTTC,CASSVAQTGDNEQFF
.,TRBJ2-5,.,TRBV9,TGTGCCAGCAGCGTAGCTCCCATGGGCGGGCAACAGACCCAGTACTTC,CASSVAPMGGQQTQYF
.,TRBJ2-1,.,TRBV5-1,TGCGCCAGCAGCTTGGAGACAACTCAGTTCTTC,CASSLETTQFF
.,TRBJ1-1,.,TRBV5-6,TGTGCCAGCAGCCTTTGGGCCGGAATTGGGAACACTGAAGCTTTCTTT,CASSLWAGIGNTEAFF
few,TRBJ1-2,.,TRBV3-1/TRBV3-2,TGTGCCAGCAGCCAAGCCAACTATGGCTACACCTTC,CASSQANYGYTF
.,TRBJ2-1,.,TRBV9,TGTGCCAGCAGCCCCGAGAAGAGCTCCTACAATGAGCAGTTCTTC,CASSPEKSSYNEQFF
.,TRBJ2-3,.,TRBV3-1/TRBV3-2,TGTGCCAGCAGCCAAGATAATAGGGGCACAGATACGCAGTATTTT,CASSQDNRGTDTQYF
.,TRBJ2-7,.,TRBV13,TGTGCCAGCAGCTTATATGTGGGGGGCCAGGCCTACGAGCAGTACTTC,CASSLYVGGQAYEQYF
.,TRBJ1-5,.,TRBV7-6,TGTGCCAGCAGCTCCACTATTGGGGGGAATCAGCCCCAGCATTTT,CASSSTIGGNQPQHF
.,TRBJ2-7,.,TRBV4-1,TGCGCCAGCAGCCAAGACTCACCCAAACACTACGAGCAGTACTTC,CASSQDSPKHYEQYF
.,TRBJ1-2,.,TRBV7-2,TGTGCCAGCAGCCCCCCGGTGGGTGGCTACACCTTC,CASSPPVGGYTF